This T cell receptor (beta chain) stems from a study of T cells after yellow fever vaccination. With regard to this clonotype: Its antigen remains unidentified.

Whole-study findings and limits: Clonotypes appearing in both CD4 and CD8 compartments existed, and their share was small. When the response was secondary, it was weaker but reached its peak faster, day 5 versus 15.

In making TCR cDNA, 5'RACE template switching added a universal primer site and UMIs to it. One entry per CDR3 protein, called by TCRdb with MiXCR from the 5' RACE reads. This repertoire shows 300,000 to 400,000 distinct CDR3 sequences, 8.7% found once; its top ten account for more than 15%. CDR1 and CDR2 (germline): MNHEY, SVGEGT. Trimming took 6 bases from V and 5 from J; bases not matched to a gene: 7. The CDR3 length is 15 residues. The clonotype was recovered from a man aged 18 to 30 who received the YFV17D yellow fever vaccine. The V call is TRBV6-2 or TRBV6-3, the J call TRBJ1-6; 7 bases map to TRBD1. Specimen: PBMCs, collected on the day of the first yellow fever vaccination. CDR3 nucleotides: TGTGCCAGCAGCCTCCGGGACAGTCATAATTCACCCCTCCACTTT. This codes for CASSLRDSHNSPLHF.